Below are 28 T cell receptor beta chains sequenced from a single sample in a study of cytomegalovirus exposure and HLA in healthy donors. This PCR relied on a set of 60 Vbeta primers and 13 Jbeta primers. Only in-frame clones appear in the TCRdb table, and some are missing; sequencing was by immunoSEQ multiplex PCR. The table includes around 200,000 clones, roughly 79% detected once. The sequenced sample consisted of PBMCs. These receptor sequences come from a woman in her 30s in good health and CMV-seropositive.

This chain uses TRBV28 with TRBJ1-2; D may be TRBD1 (5 bases). The CDR3 runs to 11 residues. The germline V gene has CDR1 MDHEN and CDR2 SYDVKM. The V end lost 5 bases, the J end lost 13 bases, and 14 bases lay between the germline ends. Here the CDR3 reads CASSPGGAGTF. CDR3 DNA: TGTGCCAGCAGTCCTGGGGGAGCGGGCACCTTC.

This clone was seen a few times. J is TRBJ1-2 and V is TRBV19; TRBD1 aligns across 7 bases. The V segment lost 5 bases and the J segment 7 bases; nucleotides outside the gene matches: 7. The CDR3 runs 13 residues. Germline CDR1 reads LNHDA; CDR2 reads SQIVND (reference sequence). The CDR3 sequence is CASSLGQVRGYTF. In DNA form, the CDR3 reads TGTGCCAGTAGTCTCGGACAGGTTCGTGGCTACACCTTC.

This clone was picked up a small number of times. The genes are TRBV7-9 and TRBJ2-7; TRBD1 is a possible D gene (6 bases). The CDR3 extends over 12 amino acids. Germline loops: CDR1 SEHNR, CDR2 FQNEAQ (reference sequence). Trimming removed 4 bases from V and 3 bases from J, with 7 bases in between. In DNA form, the CDR3 reads TGTGCCAGCAGCTCACAGGGCTACGAGCAGTACTTC. Its translation is CASSSQGYEQYF.

Of note for this clone: The sample contains more than one DNA sequence encoding this CDR3. The rearrangement uses TRBV7-2 and TRBJ1-5; D possibly corresponds to TRBD1 (5 bases). The CDR3 extends over 13 amino acids. Between the trimmed V and J ends, which lost 3 bases and 4 bases, there was a span of 7 bases. CDR1 SGHTA and CDR2 FQGNSA come from the germline V gene. The CDR3 DNA is TGTGCCAGCAGCTTCGGGGGGAATCAGCCCCAGCATTTT. It yields the protein CASSFGGNQPQHF.

V is TRBV6-6 and J is TRBJ2-3; 12 nucleotides agree with TRBD2. J gave up 5 bases and V 4 bases, and 7 bases lay outside the gene matches. The CDR3 loop spans 16 amino acids. Germline V gene data show CDR1 as MNHNY and CDR2 as SVGAGI (reference sequence). The CDR3: CASSSGQLAGGDTQYF. In DNA, the CDR3 is TGTGCCAGCAGTTCGGGCCAACTAGCGGGAGGAGATACGCAGTATTTT.

The V call is TRBV5-1, the J call TRBJ2-1; D is undetermined. The CDR3 is 16 residues long. The germline V gene encodes CDR1 SGHRS and CDR2 YFSETQ. V was cut by 0 bases and J by 0 bases, with 10 bases left in between. The CDR3: CASSLDGLSSYNEQFF. For the CDR3, the DNA is TGCGCCAGCAGCTTGGATGGGCTGAGCTCCTACAATGAGCAGTTCTTC.

The CDR3 DNA follows: TGTGCCAGCAGCTTAGCCTCAGGGGGACTAGTTGGCACCGGGGAGCTGTTTTTT. This codes for CASSLASGGLVGTGELFF. The chain couples TRBV7-7 to TRBJ2-2; D possibly corresponds to TRBD2 (8 bases). This CDR3 region has 18 residues. Germline-derived CDR1 and CDR2 are SSHAT and FNYEAQ (reference sequence). V lost 0 bases to trimming and J lost 4 bases, with 18 bases between them.

V gene TRBV5-1 combines with J gene TRBJ2-1; 8 bases are shared with TRBD1. Trimming took 6 bases from V and 2 from J; bases not matched to a gene: 13. Germline V lookup: CDR1 SGHRS, CDR2 YFSETQ. The CDR3 is 17 residues long. The CDR3 coding sequence is TGCGCCAGCACCACGGCCCCGGGACAGGTTCCCTACAATGAGCAGTTCTTC. It codes for CASTTAPGQVPYNEQFF.

The chain couples TRBV7-9 to TRBJ1-2; D remains unclear. Germline values: CDR1 SEHNR, CDR2 FQNEAQ (reference sequence). This CDR3 comprises 13 residues. The V and J ends lost 2 bases and 13 bases respectively, with 17 bases between them. The CDR3 region has the DNA TGTGCCAGCAGCTTACCTGGGATCCCGCGGGGCACCTTC. Amino acid sequence: CASSLPGIPRGTF.

The genes are TRBV9 and TRBJ2-5; 8 nucleotides line up with TRBD1. The CDR3 loop spans 13 amino acids. Per germline, CDR1 SGDLS and CDR2 YYNGEE. Unmatched junction bases numbered 2, after V lost 4 bases and J lost 3 bases. The CDR3 reads CASSKTGEETQYF. The CDR3 bases are TGTGCCAGCAGCAAGACAGGGGAAGAGACCCAGTACTTC.

The chain is built from TRBV7-9 and TRBJ1-1; D remains unclear. Looked up from germline, CDR1 is SEHNR and CDR2 is FQNEAQ (reference sequence). The CDR3 runs 12 residues. V was clipped by 8 bases and J by 0 bases, with 7 bases between them. CDR3 in DNA: TGTGCCAGCCTAACCATGAACACTGAAGCTTTCTTT. Translated: CASLTMNTEAFF.

This clone appeared a few times. V and J are TRBV28 and TRBJ2-7; D possibly corresponds to TRBD1 (5 bases). There are 13 residues in the CDR3. Germline V gene data show CDR1 as MDHEN and CDR2 as SYDVKM. Deletions cut 3 bases from V and 2 bases from J, with 8 bases between. The chain's CDR3 is CASSFQTAYEQYF. The CDR3 DNA sequence: TGTGCCAGCAGTTTTCAGACAGCCTACGAGCAGTACTTC.

The count of this clone is one. The V and J genes are TRBV10-1 and TRBJ2-5; D not resolved. Germline CDR1 reads WNHNN; CDR2 reads SYGVQD (reference sequence). V was pared by 4 bases and J by 2 bases, with 8 bases between. The CDR3 is 13 residues long. The CDR3 loop is CASSVQAQETQYF. The CDR3 coding sequence is TGCGCCAGCAGTGTTCAGGCTCAAGAGACCCAGTACTTC.

V is TRBV2 and J is TRBJ1-3; TRBD1 is a possible D gene (6 bases). Trimming removed 7 bases from V and 4 bases from J, with 14 bases in between. The germline gives CDR1 SNHLY, CDR2 FYNNEI. This CDR3 comprises 14 residues. This CDR3 reads CASTFTGYGNTIYF. CDR3 bases: TGTGCCAGCACCTTTACAGGGTACGGAAACACCATATATTTT. Looking up the rest from reference TRBV2 and TRBJ1-3 gives the full variable domain: EPEVTQTPSHQVTQMGQEVILRCVPISNHLYFYWYRQILGQKVEFLVSFYNNEISEKSEIFDDQFSVERPDGSNFTLKIRSTKLEDSAMYFCASTFTGYGNTIYFGEGSWLTVV.

This clone was picked up one time. The chain couples TRBV4-3 to TRBJ1-2, with D perhaps TRBD1 (5 bases). V dropped 3 bases and J dropped 2 bases, with 10 bases sitting between them. The CDR3 has 14 amino acids. Germline V CDR1 and CDR2: LGHNA, YSLEER. The CDR3 is CASSQMGQNYGYTF. CDR3 DNA sequence: TGCGCCAGCAGCCAGATGGGGCAGAACTATGGCTACACCTTC.

This clone was seen a few times. The rearrangement uses TRBV29-1 and TRBJ2-3, with TRBD2 matching 8 bases. Germline assignment: CDR1 SQVTM and CDR2 ANQGSEA. The CDR3 totals 15 residues. The trim removed 3 bases at V and 6 bases at J, leaving 11 bases unmatched. This chain's CDR3 is CSVDVGGRRRDTQYF. The CDR3 nucleotides read TGCAGCGTTGACGTGGGCGGGAGGCGCCGGGATACGCAGTATTTT.

V usage is TRBV5-6 and J usage is TRBJ2-7; possible D gene TRBD1, 5 bases. From germline, CDR1 is SGHDT and CDR2 YYEEEE. This CDR3 region has 14 residues. Trimming left V 2 bases short and J 2 bases short, with 11 bases between. CDR3 DNA: TGTGCCAGCAGCTTCTCAGGGCTTACCTACGAGCAGTACTTC. Translation gives CASSFSGLTYEQYF.

This clone occurred a few times. The CDR3 DNA reads as TGTGCCAGCCGTTTTGACAGGGTACCCGGGGAGCTGTTTTTT. As protein: CASRFDRVPGELFF. This chain uses TRBV6-1 with TRBJ2-2; 7 positions agree with TRBD1. CDR1 is MNHNS and CDR2 is SASEGT in the germline V gene. This CDR3 has 14 residues. Losses at the gene ends were 8 bases for V and 6 bases for J; bases not matched to a gene: 9.

The chain employs TRBV5-1 and TRBJ1-5; 9 bases map to TRBD1. The CDR3 loop spans 13 amino acids. Germline CDR1 and CDR2: SGHRS and YFSETQ. Losses at the gene ends were 4 bases for V and 6 bases for J; bases not matched to a gene: 2. This CDR3 is CASSTTGGQPQHF. CDR3 nucleotides: TGCGCCAGCAGCACGACAGGGGGTCAGCCCCAGCATTTT.

The J gene is TRBJ2-7, the V gene TRBV5-6; the match to TRBD2 covers 8 bases. V lost 3 bases, J lost 0 bases, and 8 bases stayed unmatched. The CDR3 length is 16 residues. CDR1 and CDR2 from the germline V gene are SGHDT and YYEEEE. CDR3 loop: CASSYSGGRDSYEQYF. DNA of the CDR3: TGTGCCAGCAGCTACAGCGGGGGACGCGACTCCTACGAGCAGTACTTC.

V gene TRBV6-6 combines with J gene TRBJ2-3, with D perhaps TRBD2 (5 bases). The V gene lost 7 bases and the J gene lost 6 bases, with 20 bases spanning the gap. The CDR3 sequence is 15 residues long. Germline values: CDR1 MNHNY, CDR2 SVGAGI (reference sequence). CDR3 sequence reads: CASTPLRTPLDTQYF. CDR3 nucleotide sequence: TGTGCCAGCACCCCCTTAAGGACTCCGTTGGATACGCAGTATTTT.

This chain uses TRBV19 with TRBJ2-1; D is uncertain. Per the germline V gene, CDR1 is LNHDA and CDR2 is SQIVND (reference sequence). V shed 1 base and J shed 2 bases, with 12 bases lying between them. The CDR3 contains 16 residues. DNA of the CDR3: TGTGCCAGTAGTATAGGACGGAGAAACGCCTACAATGAGCAGTTCTTC. Protein product: CASSIGRRNAYNEQFF.

V is TRBV5-1 and J is TRBJ2-1, with 10 bases aligning to TRBD2. The J segment lost 2 bases and the V segment lost 2 bases, leaving 4 bases of the junction unmatched. The CDR3 totals 16 residues. Germline loops: CDR1 SGHRS, CDR2 YFSETQ. DNA for the CDR3: TGCGCCAGCAGCTTCTTTACTAGCGGGGCCTACAATGAGCAGTTCTTC. The encoded protein is CASSFFTSGAYNEQFF.

V and J are TRBV30 and TRBJ1-6; 9 bases map to TRBD1. This CDR3 has 16 residues. Germline lookup yields CDR1 GTSNPN and CDR2 SVGIG (reference sequence). J was trimmed by 8 bases and V by 1 base; bases with no gene match: 9. The CDR3 here is CAWSAWTGAKDSPLHF. CDR3 nucleotide sequence: TGTGCCTGGAGTGCCTGGACAGGGGCGAAAGATTCACCCCTCCACTTT.

J is TRBJ2-1 and V is TRBV9, with TRBD2 matching over 11 bases. Per the germline V gene, CDR1 is SGDLS and CDR2 is YYNGEE. The V gene end was trimmed by 3 bases and the J gene end by 3 bases; junction bases not matched to a gene: 5. This CDR3 contains 16 residues. CDR3 amino acids: CASSASGGTNYNEQFF. Written as DNA, the CDR3 is TGTGCCAGCAGCGCTAGCGGGGGGACGAACTACAATGAGCAGTTCTTC. Based on the CDR3 plus reference TRBV9 and TRBJ2-1, the full variable domain is DSGVTQTPKHLITATGQRVTLRCSPRSGDLSVYWYQQSLDQGLQFLIQYYNGEERAKGNILERFSAQQFPDLHSELNLSSLELGDSALYFCASSASGGTNYNEQFFGPGTRLTVL.

The chain couples TRBV4-3 to TRBJ1-1; no clear D gene. Trimming cost V 6 bases and J 4 bases, with 15 bases left between them. Germline CDR1 is LGHNA and CDR2 is YSLEER. The CDR3 is 14 residues long. The CDR3 sequence is CASRTIEWSTEAFF. The CDR3 DNA sequence: TGCGCCAGCAGAACCATTGAGTGGAGCACTGAAGCTTTCTTT.

The rearrangement links TRBV19 to TRBJ2-7; possibly TRBD1 for D (6 bases). Germline CDR1 is LNHDA and CDR2 is SQIVND (reference sequence). There are 14 residues in the CDR3. V was clipped by 1 base and J by 6 bases, with 13 bases between them. CDR3 in amino acids: CASSIARNRAEQYF. CDR3 DNA: TGTGCCAGTAGTATAGCCAGGAACAGGGCCGAGCAGTACTTC.

The chain uses TRBV29-1 and TRBJ2-7; TRBD2 matches at 9 bases. V gave up 4 bases and J gave up 4 bases; unmatched junction bases: 11. CDR1 and CDR2 (germline): SQVTM, ANQGSEA. This CDR3 comprises 15 residues. DNA of the CDR3: TGCAGCGTTGTATCGCTCGCGGGAGGGAAATACGAGCAGTACTTC. Its protein product is CSVVSLAGGKYEQYF.